This paragraph reports one TCR beta chain. The PCR was carried out with 60 Vbeta primers and 13 Jbeta primers. Generated by immunoSEQ multiplex PCR, the TCRdb table keeps only in-frame clones and is missing some. Among 85,000 to 100,000 clones listed, about two thirds were seen once. These data come from a study of cytomegalovirus exposure and HLA in healthy donors. Trimming took off 0 bases at V and 6 bases at J, with 27 bases between the two ends. The CDR3 has 20 amino acids. Germline lookup yields CDR1 LNHNV and CDR2 YYDKDF (reference sequence). The TCR sequence derives from a human donor in good health. J is TRBJ2-4 and V is TRBV15; the D gene is possibly TRBD1 (6 bases). Material for sequencing was PBMCs. CDR3 nucleotides: TGTGCCACCAGCAGAGATCGAGGTTTCTCGAACGGACGAGGGGGAAACATTCAGTACTTC. Its protein is CATSRDRGFSNGRGGNIQYF.